The 10 T cell receptor beta chains below all came from one sample that was sequenced in a study of CD8+CD57+ T cells in acquired aplastic anemia. Profiles of TCR beta VDJ and CDR3 were generated from a genomic DNA template. From the reads, TCRdb called clonotypes with MiXCR, one entry per CDR3 protein. The table lists approximately 220,000 distinct CDR3 sequences, approximately 50% of them singletons. By flow cytometry, patients selected for sequencing had shown an expansion of CD8+CD57+ cells. Material: sorted CD4+, CD8+, or CD8+CD57+ T cells (not recorded which) from PBMCs. The source is a human donor with aplastic anemia.

The gene calls are TRBV7-9 and TRBJ1-1; D is unclear. Germline V gene data show CDR1 as SEHNR and CDR2 as FQNEAQ (reference sequence). V was trimmed by 1 base and J by 2 bases, leaving 11 bases between them. The CDR3 is made up of 15 amino acids. CDR3 region: CASSLDHGGNTEAFF. The CDR3 DNA is TGTGCCAGCAGCTTAGACCATGGAGGCAACACTGAAGCTTTCTTT.

The chain links TRBV11-2 to TRBJ1-1; maybe TRBD1 (5 bases). CDR1 is SGHAT and CDR2 is FQNNGV in the germline V gene. Trimming removed 1 base at V and 2 bases at J, with 20 bases between. The CDR3 totals 18 residues. DNA for the CDR3: TGTGCCAGCAGCTTAGCCGTGGCAGCAACAGGTGGAAACACTGAAGCTTTCTTT. Amino acids: CASSLAVAATGGNTEAFF. Drawing the rest from reference TRBV11-2 and TRBJ1-1, the complete variable domain is EAGVAQSPRYKIIEKRQSVAFWCNPISGHATLYWYQQILGQGPKLLIQFQNNGVVDDSQLPKDRFSAERLKGVDSTLKIQPAKLEDSAVYLCASSLAVAATGGNTEAFFGQGTRLTVV.

The chain employs TRBV6-6 and TRBJ1-1; a possible D gene is TRBD1 (5 bases). Trimming pared 7 bases from V and 1 base from J, leaving 10 bases between. Germline V CDR1 and CDR2: MNHNY, SVGAGI (reference sequence). The CDR3 extends over 13 amino acids. The chain's CDR3 is CASIHGGNTEAFF. CDR3 sequence (DNA): TGTGCCAGCATCCACGGGGGGAACACTGAAGCTTTCTTT.

About this clonotype: A much larger clone differs from this one at a single base, so this may be a read error. V usage is TRBV12-3 or TRBV12-4 and J usage is TRBJ2-5; TRBD2 aligns across 8 bases. This CDR3 is 15 amino acids long. V was clipped by 6 bases and J by 9 bases; unmatched bases: 15. The CDR3 loop is CASSPGGNTGGAQYF. The DNA of the CDR3 is TGTGCCAGCAGCCCCGGGGGGAACACCGGGGGGGCCCAGTACTTC.

This clonotype was detected ten times or more. The genes are TRBV29-1 and TRBJ1-2; TRBD1 matches 7 bases. The germline CDR1 and CDR2 sequences are SQVTM and ANQGSEA. CDR3 length equals 12 residues. V gave up 5 bases and J gave up 4 bases; unmatched junction bases: 4. The CDR3 DNA reads TGCAGCGTTCCTGGGACAGTCTATGGCTACACCTTC. It codes for CSVPGTVYGYTF.

This clonotype has ten or more counts. The V gene is TRBV7-2, the J gene TRBJ2-5, with a weak D call TRBD2 (6 bases). In germline, CDR1 is SGHTA, CDR2 FQGNSA. This CDR3 is 15 amino acids long. Trimming pared 2 bases from V and 1 base from J, leaving 11 bases between. The CDR3 here is CASSLRGLAQETQYF. The CDR3 DNA reads as TGTGCCAGCAGCTTACGGGGGTTAGCCCAAGAGACCCAGTACTTC.

The chain recombines TRBV28 with TRBJ2-1; TRBD2 might be the D (6 bases). The V and J ends lost 1 base and 7 bases respectively, with 17 bases between them. The germline CDR1 and CDR2 sequences are MDHEN and SYDVKM. This CDR3 spans 16 amino acids. The CDR3 is CASSLSGTRHRNEQFF. DNA of the CDR3: TGTGCCAGCAGTTTATCGGGGACTCGGCATCGGAATGAGCAGTTCTTC.

This clonotype was seen a few times. The V gene is TRBV27, the J gene TRBJ1-2, with D tentatively TRBD1 (5 bases). Looked up from germline, CDR1 is MNHEY and CDR2 is SMNVEV (reference sequence). V was shortened by 3 bases and J by 5 bases, with 10 bases between the two germline ends. The CDR3 extends over 13 amino acids. The CDR3 DNA reads as TGTGCCAGCAGTTTGCAGGGATTTTATGGCTACACCTTC. Amino acids: CASSLQGFYGYTF.

The chain carries TRBV4-2 and TRBJ1-2; 10 bases agree with TRBD1. V shed 0 bases, J shed 6 bases, and the junction held 4 bases outside the gene matches. Germline V CDR1 and CDR2: LGHNA, YNFKEQ. This CDR3 is 15 amino acids long. As DNA, the CDR3 is TGTGCCAGCAGCCAAGAAGACGGGACAGGGGATGGCTACACCTTC. This encodes CASSQEDGTGDGYTF.

The chain has TRBV2 and TRBJ1-5; D possibly corresponds to TRBD1 (6 bases). Germline V CDR1 and CDR2: SNHLY, FYNNEI. Trimming left V 3 bases short and J 2 bases short, with 17 bases between. CDR3 length equals 17 residues. The CDR3 spells CASSDPQGLLGNQPQHF. The DNA of the CDR3 is TGTGCCAGCAGTGACCCACAGGGTTTGTTGGGCAATCAGCCCCAGCATTTT.